This T cell receptor (beta chain) appears in the sequencing data of a study of blood T cell repertoires in COVID-19. Study details: The samples span acute and convalescent COVID-19 from the United States, Italy and Spain.

V lost 6 bases and J lost 5; bases outside the gene matches: 9. Germline-derived CDR1 and CDR2 are LNHDA and SQIVND (reference sequence). The CDR3 loop spans 15 amino acids. Original processing methods: It was from reference gene primer amplification that nucleated cell counts were estimated. Data came from immunoSEQ multiplex PCR; TCRdb stores just in-frame clones and leaves some out. V and J calls and clone size are given by that table; D and trimming were obtained from the DNA. The profile covers 200,000 to 250,000 clones, with about nine tenths appearing a single time and roughly 2.4% taken by the ten largest.

The receptor was derived from a woman aged 50 to 65 with acute or convalescent COVID-19. The V call is TRBV19, the J call TRBJ2-1, with 8 bases matching TRBD2. The sequenced material came from peripheral blood. The CDR3 sequence is CASRVATSEHNEQFF. The DNA of the CDR3 is TGTGCCAGTAGAGTGGCGACTAGCGAACACAATGAGCAGTTCTTC. The full variable domain, in which reference TRBV19 and TRBJ2-1 provide the parts outside the CDR3, is DGGITQSPKYLFRKEGQNVTLSCEQNLNHDAMYWYRQDPGQGLRLIYYSQIVNDFQKGDIAEGYSVSREKKESFPLTVTSAQKNPTAFYLCASRVATSEHNEQFFGPGTRLTVL.